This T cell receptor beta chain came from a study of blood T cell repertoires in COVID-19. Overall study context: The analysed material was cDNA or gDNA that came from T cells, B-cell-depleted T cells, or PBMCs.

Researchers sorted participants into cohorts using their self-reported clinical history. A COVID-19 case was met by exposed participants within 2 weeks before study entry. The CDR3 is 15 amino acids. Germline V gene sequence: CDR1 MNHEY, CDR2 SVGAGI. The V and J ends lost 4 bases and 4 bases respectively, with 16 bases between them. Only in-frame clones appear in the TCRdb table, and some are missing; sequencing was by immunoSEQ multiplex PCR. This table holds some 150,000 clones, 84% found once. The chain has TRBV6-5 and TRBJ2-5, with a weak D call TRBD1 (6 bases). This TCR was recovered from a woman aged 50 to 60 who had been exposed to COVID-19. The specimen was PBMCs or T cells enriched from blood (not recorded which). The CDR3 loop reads CASSSTGTTVETQYF. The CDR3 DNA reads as TGTGCCAGCAGTTCGACAGGCACTACGGTAGAGACCCAGTACTTC.